In this sample, the clone carrying this T cell receptor (beta chain) turned up a few times. TCRdb itself ran the RT-PCR reads through MiXCR, one entry per CDR3 protein. Of about 680,000 distinct CDR3 sequences listed, 14% are singletons. This CDR3 region has 17 residues. Per the germline V gene, CDR1 is SEHNR and CDR2 is FQNEAQ (reference sequence). The ends were cut back, 2 bases at V and 0 bases at J, with 16 bases in the middle. The sequencing input was memory CD4+ T cells from blood. The clonotype originates from a female donor in good health, serving as a healthy control. V is TRBV7-9 and J is TRBJ1-1; the D gene is possibly TRBD1 (6 bases). DNA of the CDR3: TGTGCCAGCAGCTTATCAAAGGAGAGGGGGATGAACACTGAAGCTTTCTTT. This gives the protein CASSLSKERGMNTEAFF.